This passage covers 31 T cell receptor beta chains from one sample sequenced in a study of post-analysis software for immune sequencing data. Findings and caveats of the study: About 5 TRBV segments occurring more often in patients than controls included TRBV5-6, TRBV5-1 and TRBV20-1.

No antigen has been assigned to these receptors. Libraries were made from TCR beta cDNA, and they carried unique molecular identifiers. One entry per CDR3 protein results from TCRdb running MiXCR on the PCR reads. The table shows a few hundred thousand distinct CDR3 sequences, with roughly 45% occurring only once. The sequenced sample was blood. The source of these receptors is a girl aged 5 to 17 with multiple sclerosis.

Here the CDR3 DNA reads TGTGCCAGAGAACCAGTGCGGGACAACTACGGAAAGACCCAGTTCTTC. Residues: CAREPVRDNYGKTQFF. The chain carries TRBV9 and TRBJ2-5, with D possibly being TRBD1 or TRBD2 (6 bases each). The DNA end lines up better with TRBJ2-1; the J call may be wrong. Germline assignment: CDR1 SGDLS and CDR2 YYNGEE. The CDR3 loop spans 16 amino acids.

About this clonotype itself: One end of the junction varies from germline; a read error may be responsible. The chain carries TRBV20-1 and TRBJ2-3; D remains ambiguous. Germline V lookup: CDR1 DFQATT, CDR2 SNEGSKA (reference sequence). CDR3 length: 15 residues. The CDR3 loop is CGARVLAPSTDTQYF. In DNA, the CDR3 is TGCGGTGCTAGAGTCCTGGCGCCCAGCACAGATACGCAGTATTTT.

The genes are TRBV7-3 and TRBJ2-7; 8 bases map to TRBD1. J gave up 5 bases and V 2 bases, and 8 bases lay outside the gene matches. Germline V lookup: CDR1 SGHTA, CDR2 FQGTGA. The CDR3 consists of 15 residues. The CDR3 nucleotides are TGTGCCAGCAGCTTACTTGGACAGGGAGTTGACGAGCAGTACTTC. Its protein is CASSLLGQGVDEQYF.

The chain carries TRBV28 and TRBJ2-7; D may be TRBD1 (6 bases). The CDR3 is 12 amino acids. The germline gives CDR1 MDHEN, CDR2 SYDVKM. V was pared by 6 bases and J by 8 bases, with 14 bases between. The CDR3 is CASRQGPGQQYF. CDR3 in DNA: TGTGCCAGCAGGCAGGGGCCGGGCCAGCAGTACTTC. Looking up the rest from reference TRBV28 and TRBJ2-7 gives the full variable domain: DVKVTQSSRYLVKRTGEKVFLECVQDMDHENMFWYRQDPGLGLRLIYFSYDVKMKEKGDIPEGYSVSREKKERFSLILESASTNQTSMYLCASRQGPGQQYFGPGTRLTVT.

CDR3 nucleotides: TGTGCCACCAGCAGACGCACCGGACAGGGAAGGCTGGACTACGAGCAGTTCTTC. Protein: CATSRRTGQGRLDYEQFF. The V and J genes are TRBV15 and TRBJ2-1, with TRBD1 identical over 8 bases. The CDR3 has 18 amino acids. Trimming at V came to 2 bases and at J to 10 bases, leaving 19 bases not matched to a gene. CDR1 is LNHNV, CDR2 YYDKDF, per germline (reference sequence).

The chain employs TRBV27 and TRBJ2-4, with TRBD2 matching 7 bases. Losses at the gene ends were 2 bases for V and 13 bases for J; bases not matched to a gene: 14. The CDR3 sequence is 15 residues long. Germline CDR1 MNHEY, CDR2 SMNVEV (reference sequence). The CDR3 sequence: CASSLTIYDREAQYF. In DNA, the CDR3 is TGTGCCAGCAGTTTAACAATCTACGATCGGGAGGCCCAGTACTTC.

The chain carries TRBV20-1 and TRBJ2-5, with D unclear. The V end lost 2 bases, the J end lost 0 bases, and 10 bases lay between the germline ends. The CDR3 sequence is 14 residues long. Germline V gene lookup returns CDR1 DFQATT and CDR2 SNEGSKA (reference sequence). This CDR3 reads CSARLRENQETQYF. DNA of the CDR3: TGCAGTGCTAGACTGCGCGAAAACCAAGAGACCCAGTACTTC.

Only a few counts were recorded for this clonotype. CDR3 bases: TGTGCCAGCAGCTTAAGTAGCGTCCAAGAGACCCAGTACTTC. Residues: CASSLSSVQETQYF. The rearrangement joins TRBV7-2 to TRBJ2-5; tentative D call: TRBD2 (5 bases). The germline V gene encodes CDR1 SGHTA and CDR2 FQGNSA. Trimming removed 2 bases at V and 1 base at J, with 8 bases between. There are 14 residues in the CDR3. The whole variable domain, remainder taken from reference TRBV7-2 and TRBJ2-5, is GAGVSQSPSNKVTEKGKDVELRCDPISGHTALYWYRQSLGQGLEFLIYFQGNSAPDKSGLPSDRFSAERTGGSVSTLTIQRTQQEDSAVYLCASSLSSVQETQYFGPGTRLLVL.

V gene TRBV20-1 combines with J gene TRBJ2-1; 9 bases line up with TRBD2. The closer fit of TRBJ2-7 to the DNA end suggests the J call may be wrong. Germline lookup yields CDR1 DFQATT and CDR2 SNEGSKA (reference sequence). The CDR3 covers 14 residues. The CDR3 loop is CSAREGGRVGEQYF. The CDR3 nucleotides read TGCAGTGCTAGAGAAGGCGGGAGGGTCGGAGAGCAGTACTTC.

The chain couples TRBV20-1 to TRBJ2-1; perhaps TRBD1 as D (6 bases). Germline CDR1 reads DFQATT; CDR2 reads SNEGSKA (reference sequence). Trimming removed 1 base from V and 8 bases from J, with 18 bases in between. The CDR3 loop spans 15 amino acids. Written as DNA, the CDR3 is TGCAGTGCTAGAGTAGGGGGACCGTCTAGGTATGAGCAGTTCTTC. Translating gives CSARVGGPSRYEQFF.

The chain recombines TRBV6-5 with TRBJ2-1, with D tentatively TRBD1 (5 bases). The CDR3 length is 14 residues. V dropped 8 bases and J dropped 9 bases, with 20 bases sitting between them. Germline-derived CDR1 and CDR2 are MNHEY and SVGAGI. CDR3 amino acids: CASAKGRRSSEQFF. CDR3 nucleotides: TGTGCCAGCGCAAAGGGGCGGCGTTCCAGTGAGCAGTTCTTC.

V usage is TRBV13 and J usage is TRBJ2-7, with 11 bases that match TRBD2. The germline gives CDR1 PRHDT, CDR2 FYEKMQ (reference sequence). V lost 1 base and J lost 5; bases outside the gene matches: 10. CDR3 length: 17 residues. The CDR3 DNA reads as TGTGCCAGCAGCTTAGTTAGCGGGAGGGCCTTAGTCCACGAGCAGTACTTC. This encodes CASSLVSGRALVHEQYF.

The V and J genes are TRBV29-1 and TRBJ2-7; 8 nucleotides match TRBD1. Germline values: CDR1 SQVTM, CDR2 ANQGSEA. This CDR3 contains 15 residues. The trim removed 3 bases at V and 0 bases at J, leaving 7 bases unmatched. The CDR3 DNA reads TGCAGCGTTGAGTTCAGGACAGGGCCCTCCTACGAGCAGTACTTC. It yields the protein CSVEFRTGPSYEQYF.

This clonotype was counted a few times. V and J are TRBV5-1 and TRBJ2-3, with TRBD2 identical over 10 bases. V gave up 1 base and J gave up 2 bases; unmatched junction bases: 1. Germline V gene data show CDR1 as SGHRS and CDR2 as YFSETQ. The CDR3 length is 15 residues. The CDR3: CASSLTSGITDTQYF. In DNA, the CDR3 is TGCGCCAGCAGCTTGACTAGCGGGATCACAGATACGCAGTATTTT.

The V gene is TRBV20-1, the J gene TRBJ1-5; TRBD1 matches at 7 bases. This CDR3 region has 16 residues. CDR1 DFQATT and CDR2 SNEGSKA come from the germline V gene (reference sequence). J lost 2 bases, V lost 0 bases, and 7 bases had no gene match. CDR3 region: CSARDPRGQRNQPQHF. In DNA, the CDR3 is TGCAGTGCTAGAGATCCTAGGGGGCAGCGCAATCAGCCCCAGCATTTT.

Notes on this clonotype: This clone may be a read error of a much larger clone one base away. Here the CDR3 reads CTSSQLGQGTAAGKLFF. CDR3 bases: TGTACCAGCAGCCAACTCGGACAGGGGACCGCCGCCGGAAAACTGTTTTTT. V gene TRBV3-1 combines with J gene TRBJ1-4, with 9 bases lining up with TRBD1. The CDR3 runs to 17 residues. The germline V gene has CDR1 LGHDT and CDR2 YNNKEL (reference sequence).

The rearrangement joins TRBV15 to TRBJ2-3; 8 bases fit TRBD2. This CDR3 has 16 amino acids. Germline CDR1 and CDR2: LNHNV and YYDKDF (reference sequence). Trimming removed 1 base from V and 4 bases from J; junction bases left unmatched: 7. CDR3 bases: TGTGCCACCAGCAGAGCCCAAGCGGGAGTGTCAGATACGCAGTATTTT. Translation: CATSRAQAGVSDTQYF.

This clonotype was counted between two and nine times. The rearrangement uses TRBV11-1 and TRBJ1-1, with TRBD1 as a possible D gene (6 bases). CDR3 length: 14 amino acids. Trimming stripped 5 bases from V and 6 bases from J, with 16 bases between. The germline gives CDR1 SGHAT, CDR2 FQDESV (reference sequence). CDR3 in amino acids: CASSQNTGSSEAFF. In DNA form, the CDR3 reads TGTGCCAGCAGCCAAAATACAGGGTCCTCTGAAGCTTTCTTT. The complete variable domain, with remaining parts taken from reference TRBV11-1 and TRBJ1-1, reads EAEVAQSPRYKITEKSQAVAFWCDPISGHATLYWYRQILGQGPELLVQFQDESVVDDSQLPKDRFSAERLKGVDSTLKIQPAELGDSAMYLCASSQNTGSSEAFFGQGTRLTVV.

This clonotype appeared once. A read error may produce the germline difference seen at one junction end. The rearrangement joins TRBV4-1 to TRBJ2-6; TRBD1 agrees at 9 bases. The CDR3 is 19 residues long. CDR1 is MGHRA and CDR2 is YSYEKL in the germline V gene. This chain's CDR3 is CASSQGPGQGVSGANVRTF. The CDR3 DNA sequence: TGCGCCAGCAGCCAAGGCCCGGGACAGGGAGTTTCGGGGGCCAACGTCCGGACTTTC.

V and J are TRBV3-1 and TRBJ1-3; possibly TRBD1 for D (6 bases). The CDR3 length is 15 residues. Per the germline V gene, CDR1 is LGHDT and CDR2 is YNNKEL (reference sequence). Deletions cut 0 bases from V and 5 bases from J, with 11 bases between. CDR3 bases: TGTGCCAGCAGCCAAGATCTCACAGGGCGAAACACCATATATTTT. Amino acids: CASSQDLTGRNTIYF.

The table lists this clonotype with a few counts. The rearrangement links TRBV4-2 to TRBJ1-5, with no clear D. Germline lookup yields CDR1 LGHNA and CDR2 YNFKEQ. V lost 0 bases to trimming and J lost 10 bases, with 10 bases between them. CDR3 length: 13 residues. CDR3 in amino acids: CASSQDLAQPQHF. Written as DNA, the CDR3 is TGTGCCAGCAGCCAAGACCTGGCCCAACCCCAGCATTTT.

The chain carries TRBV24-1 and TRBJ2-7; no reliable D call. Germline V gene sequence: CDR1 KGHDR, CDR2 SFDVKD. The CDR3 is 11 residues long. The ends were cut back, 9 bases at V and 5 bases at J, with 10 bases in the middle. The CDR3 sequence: CATSNGDEQYF. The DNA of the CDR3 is TGTGCCACCTCCAATGGGGACGAGCAGTACTTC.

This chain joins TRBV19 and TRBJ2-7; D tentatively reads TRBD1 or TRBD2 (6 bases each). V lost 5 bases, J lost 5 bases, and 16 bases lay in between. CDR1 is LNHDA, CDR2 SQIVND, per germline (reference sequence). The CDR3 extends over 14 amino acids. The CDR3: CASSSHREVDEQYF. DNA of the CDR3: TGTGCCAGTAGTTCACACAGGGAGGTCGACGAGCAGTACTTC. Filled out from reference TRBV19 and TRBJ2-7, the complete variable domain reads DGGITQSPKYLFRKEGQNVTLSCEQNLNHDAMYWYRQDPGQGLRLIYYSQIVNDFQKGDIAEGYSVSREKKESFPLTVTSAQKNPTAFYLCASSSHREVDEQYFGPGTRLTVT.

CDR3 amino acids: CASSVGRGRVESTEAFF. The CDR3 nucleotides read TGTGCCAGCAGCGTAGGTAGGGGGCGAGTCGAGAGCACTGAAGCTTTCTTT. The gene calls are TRBV9 and TRBJ1-1; 7 bases align to TRBD1. The CDR3 length is 17 residues. CDR1 is SGDLS and CDR2 is YYNGEE in the germline V gene. J was trimmed by 4 bases and V by 0 bases; bases with no gene match: 12.

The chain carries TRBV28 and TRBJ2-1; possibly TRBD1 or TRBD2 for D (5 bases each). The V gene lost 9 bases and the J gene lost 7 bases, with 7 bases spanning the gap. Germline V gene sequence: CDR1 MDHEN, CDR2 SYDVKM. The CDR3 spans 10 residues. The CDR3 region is CARGPNEQFF. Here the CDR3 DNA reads TGTGCCAGGGGACCGAATGAGCAGTTCTTC. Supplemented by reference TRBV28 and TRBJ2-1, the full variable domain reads DVKVTQSSRYLVKRTGEKVFLECVQDMDHENMFWYRQDPGLGLRLIYFSYDVKMKEKGDIPEGYSVSREKKERFSLILESASTNQTSMYLCARGPNEQFFGPGTRLTVL.

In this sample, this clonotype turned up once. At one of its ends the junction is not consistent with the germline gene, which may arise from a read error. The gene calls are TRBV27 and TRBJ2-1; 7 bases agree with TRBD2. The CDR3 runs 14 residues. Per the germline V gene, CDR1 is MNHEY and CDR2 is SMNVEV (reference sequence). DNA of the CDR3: TGTGCCACCAGTGGGCGGGAGTCAGCCAATGAGCAGTTCTTC. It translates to CATSGRESANEQFF.

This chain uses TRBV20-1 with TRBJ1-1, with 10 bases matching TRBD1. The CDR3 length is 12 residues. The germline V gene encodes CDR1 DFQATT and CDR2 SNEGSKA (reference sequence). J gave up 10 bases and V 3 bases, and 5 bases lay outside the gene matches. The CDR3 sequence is CSARGTGEAAFF. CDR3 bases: TGCAGTGCTAGGGGGACAGGGGAGGCAGCTTTCTTT.

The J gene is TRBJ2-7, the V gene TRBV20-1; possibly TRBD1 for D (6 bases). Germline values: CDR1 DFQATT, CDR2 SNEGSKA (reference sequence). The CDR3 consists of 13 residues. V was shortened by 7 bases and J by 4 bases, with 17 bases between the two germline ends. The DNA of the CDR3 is TGCAGTGGGGAAGGGGACAACTTATACGAGCAGTACTTC. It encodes CSGEGDNLYEQYF.

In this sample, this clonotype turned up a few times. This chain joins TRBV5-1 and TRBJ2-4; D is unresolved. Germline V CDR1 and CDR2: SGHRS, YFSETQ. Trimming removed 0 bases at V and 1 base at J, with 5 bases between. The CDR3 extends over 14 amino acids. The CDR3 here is CASSLGQAKNIQYF. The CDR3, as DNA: TGCGCCAGCAGCTTGGGGCAGGCCAAAAACATTCAGTACTTC.

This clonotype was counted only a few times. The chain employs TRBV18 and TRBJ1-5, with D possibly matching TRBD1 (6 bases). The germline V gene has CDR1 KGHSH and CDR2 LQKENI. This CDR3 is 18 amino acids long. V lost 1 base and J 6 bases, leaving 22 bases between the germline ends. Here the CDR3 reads CASSPLARQALVSQPQHF. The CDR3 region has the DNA TGTGCCAGCTCACCACTGGCCCGACAGGCTTTAGTATCTCAGCCCCAGCATTTT.

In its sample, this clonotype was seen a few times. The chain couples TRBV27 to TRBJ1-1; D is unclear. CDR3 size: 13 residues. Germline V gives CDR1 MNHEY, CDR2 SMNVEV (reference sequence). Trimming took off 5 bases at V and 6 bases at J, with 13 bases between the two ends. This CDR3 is CASSISEQSEAFF. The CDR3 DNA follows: TGTGCCAGCAGTATCTCGGAACAGTCTGAAGCTTTCTTT.